This entry lists 21 T cell receptor beta chains sequenced from one sample in a study of cytomegalovirus exposure and HLA in healthy donors. The PCR ran on 60 Vbeta and 13 Jbeta primers. Sequenced by immunoSEQ multiplex PCR; TCRdb stores in-frame clones only, minus some. The data hold 100,000 to 150,000 clones, with 65% to 80% observed a single time. Sequencing was carried out using PBMCs. The origin of the receptors is a woman aged 40 to 55 in good health and CMV-seropositive.

This clone was counted a few times. The CDR3 DNA is TGTGCCAGCAGCTCATATGACAGGGGTAGAGGGGACGAGCAGTACTTC. As protein: CASSSYDRGRGDEQYF. The chain uses TRBV5-6 and TRBJ2-7, with TRBD1 matching 8 bases. V shed 3 bases and J 5 bases; nucleotides not matched to a gene: 13. The CDR3 sequence is 16 residues long. Germline V gene data show CDR1 as SGHDT and CDR2 as YYEEEE. The full variable domain, rest sourced from reference TRBV5-6 and TRBJ2-7, is DAGVTQSPTHLIKTRGQQVTLRCSPKSGHDTVSWYQQALGQGPQFIFQYYEEEERQRGNFPDRFSGHQFPNYSSELNVNALLLGDSALYLCASSSYDRGRGDEQYFGPGTRLTVT.

There are a few counts of this clone. The V call is TRBV19, the J call TRBJ2-5; D is unclear. The CDR3 loop spans 11 amino acids. V gave up 8 bases and J gave up 2 bases, with 6 bases separating them. CDR1 is LNHDA and CDR2 is SQIVND in the germline V gene (reference sequence). The CDR3 spells CASGLQETQYF. CDR3 bases: TGTGCCAGTGGGCTACAAGAGACCCAGTACTTC.

This clone has more than one count but fewer than ten. The CDR3 here is CASSPGAGGVRYGYTF. The CDR3, as DNA: TGTGCCAGCAGCCCAGGCGCTGGGGGGGTTCGATATGGCTACACCTTC. The V call is TRBV28, the J call TRBJ1-2; tentative D call: TRBD1 (5 bases). This CDR3 has 16 amino acids. Germline V gene lookup returns CDR1 MDHEN and CDR2 SYDVKM. V was clipped by 6 bases and J by 5 bases, with 22 bases between them.

This rearrangement joins TRBV18 to TRBJ2-5, with 10 bases fitting TRBD2. With the DNA end fitting TRBJ2-7 better, the J assignment may be wrong. The CDR3 is made up of 17 amino acids. Looked up from germline, CDR1 is KGHSH and CDR2 is LQKENI. CDR3 sequence reads: CASSPPGLAPGSYEQYF. CDR3 bases: TGTGCCAGCTCACCACCGGGACTAGCGCCGGGATCCTACGAGCAGTACTTC.

The chain recombines TRBV4-1 with TRBJ2-5, with a possible D match to TRBD2 (6 bases). The J call may be incorrect, as the DNA end agrees better with TRBJ2-7. Looked up from germline, CDR1 is MGHRA and CDR2 is YSYEKL. This CDR3 is built from 14 residues. The CDR3 region has the DNA TGCGCCAGCAGCCAAGGCAGGGAGGTATACGAGCAGTACTTC. Its translation is CASSQGREVYEQYF.

This clone was recorded once. The rearrangement joins TRBV28 to TRBJ1-1, with 9 bases fitting TRBD1. With V trimmed by 5 bases and J by 4 bases, 11 bases remained unmatched. This CDR3 region has 16 residues. Germline V gene lookup returns CDR1 MDHEN and CDR2 SYDVKM. The CDR3 nucleotides read TGTGCCAGCAGTCAAGTACTGGGACAGGGTTTCACTGAAGCTTTCTTT. It encodes CASSQVLGQGFTEAFF.

On this clone: A much larger clone sits a single nucleotide away, making a read error possible. This chain uses TRBV2 with TRBJ2-7; 11 bases map to TRBD2. Germline trimming cut 5 bases from V and 3 bases from J; bases unmatched to any gene: 3. The CDR3 has 14 residues. Germline CDR1 reads SNHLY; CDR2 reads FYNNEI. In DNA form, the CDR3 reads TGTGCCAGCAGTACCGGGACTAGCGGCTACGAGCAGTACTTC. This sequence encodes CASSTGTSGYEQYF.

This clone has only a few counts. The chain recombines TRBV6-4 with TRBJ2-3, with D unresolved. Germline values: CDR1 MRHNA, CDR2 SNTAGT. V lost 0 bases and J 2 bases, leaving 3 bases between the germline ends. The CDR3 has 13 residues. The CDR3 loop is CASSDSHTDTQYF. The DNA of the CDR3 is TGTGCCAGCAGTGACTCACACACAGATACGCAGTATTTT.

V and J are TRBV19 and TRBJ2-1; D perhaps matches TRBD2 (6 bases). V gave up 3 bases and J gave up 5 bases, with 8 bases separating them. Germline CDR1 is LNHDA and CDR2 is SQIVND (reference sequence). This CDR3 region has 13 residues. The CDR3 region is CASSIGGNNEQFF. The DNA for the CDR3 is TGTGCCAGTAGTATCGGAGGGAACAATGAGCAGTTCTTC.

The V and J genes are TRBV7-8 and TRBJ2-7, with 11 bases aligning to TRBD1. V was pared by 1 base and J by 8 bases, with 10 bases of the junction left unmatched. CDR1 is SGHVS and CDR2 is FQNEAQ in the germline V gene. There are 16 residues in the CDR3. CDR3 residues: CASSLGFLDRGPQQYF. In DNA, the CDR3 is TGTGCCAGCAGCTTAGGCTTTTTGGACAGGGGGCCCCAGCAGTACTTC.

The chain combines TRBV6-1 with TRBJ1-5, with 8 bases that match TRBD1. Germline V gene lookup returns CDR1 MNHNS and CDR2 SASEGT. CDR3 length: 17 amino acids. The junction had 11 bases not matched to a gene; V was cut back by 2 bases and J by 5 bases. CDR3 loop: CASSELGSGGAYQPQHF. CDR3 coding DNA: TGTGCCAGCAGTGAATTGGGGTCAGGGGGCGCGTATCAGCCCCAGCATTTT.

This clone has only one observation. The chain uses TRBV4-1 and TRBJ2-1, with D perhaps matching TRBD2 (5 bases). Trimming pared 4 bases from V and 0 bases from J, leaving 13 bases between. CDR1 and CDR2 (germline): MGHRA, YSYEKL. The CDR3 has 16 residues. The CDR3 nucleotides are TGCGCCAGCAGCCGATCGGGGTTAAGCTCCTACAATGAGCAGTTCTTC. It is translated as CASSRSGLSSYNEQFF.

V usage is TRBV19 and J usage is TRBJ1-5; tentative D call: TRBD1 (6 bases). CDR3 length equals 13 residues. Germline V lookup: CDR1 LNHDA, CDR2 SQIVND (reference sequence). The V end was cut by 7 bases, the J end by 3 bases, with 10 bases between. CDR3 sequence: CASKGQHNQPQHF. For the CDR3, the DNA is TGTGCCAGTAAAGGACAGCACAATCAGCCCCAGCATTTT. The full variable domain, rest sourced from reference TRBV19 and TRBJ1-5, is DGGITQSPKYLFRKEGQNVTLSCEQNLNHDAMYWYRQDPGQGLRLIYYSQIVNDFQKGDIAEGYSVSREKKESFPLTVTSAQKNPTAFYLCASKGQHNQPQHFGDGTRLSIL.

V gene TRBV23-1 combines with J gene TRBJ1-5, with 8 bases aligning to TRBD1. TRBV23-1 is marked as an open reading frame, function uncertain. This CDR3 region has 16 residues. The junction had 2 bases not matched to a gene; V was cut back by 1 base and J by 0 bases. Written as DNA, the CDR3 is TGCGCCAGCAGTCAATTGGACAGGGATAGCAATCAGCCCCAGCATTTT. Translating gives CASSQLDRDSNQPQHF.

The chain couples TRBV20-1 to TRBJ2-7; D uncertain. Per the germline V gene, CDR1 is DFQATT and CDR2 is SNEGSKA (reference sequence). The CDR3 is made up of 11 amino acids. V lost 6 bases and J lost 5, with 11 bases in between. In nucleotides, the CDR3 is TGCAGTGCCCATAGCTATCACGAGCAGTACTTC. Translation gives CSAHSYHEQYF.

J is TRBJ2-2 and V is TRBV18; tentatively, D is TRBD1 (5 bases). The CDR3 consists of 14 residues. CDR1 and CDR2 (germline): KGHSH, LQKENI. Trimming removed 6 bases at V and 2 bases at J, with 10 bases between. For the CDR3, the DNA is TGTGCCAGCTCCTATCAGGGCAACACCGGGGAGCTGTTTTTT. As protein: CASSYQGNTGELFF. Looking up the rest from reference TRBV18 and TRBJ2-2 gives the full variable domain: NAGVMQNPRHLVRRRGQEARLRCSPMKGHSHVYWYRQLPEEGLKFMVYLQKENIIDESGMPKERFSAEFPKEGPSILRIQQVVRGDSAAYFCASSYQGNTGELFFGEGSRLTVL.

The chain links TRBV4-2 to TRBJ2-2; 7 nucleotides align to TRBD2. V lost 1 base and J lost 4; bases outside the gene matches: 3. CDR3 length: 15 residues. CDR1 is LGHNA, CDR2 YNFKEQ, per germline. The CDR3: CASSQGLAGTGELFF. CDR3 DNA sequence: TGTGCCAGCAGCCAAGGACTAGCAGGCACCGGGGAGCTGTTTTTT.

The chain carries TRBV6-6 and TRBJ1-1; 8 nucleotides line up with TRBD1. CDR3 length equals 12 residues. V dropped 7 bases and J dropped 10; count of bases not matched to a gene: 8. CDR1 MNHNY and CDR2 SVGAGI come from the germline V gene (reference sequence). The CDR3 DNA is TGTGCCAGCATTCCAGGGGGCCTAGGAGCTTTCTTT. This gives the protein CASIPGGLGAFF.

The chain couples TRBV27 to TRBJ2-1; 7 bases agree with TRBD2. CDR3 length equals 15 residues. CDR1 is MNHEY, CDR2 SMNVEV, per germline (reference sequence). V was clipped by 5 bases and J by 2 bases; unmatched bases: 6. Here the CDR3 reads CASSPGLGTYNEQFF. In nucleotides, the CDR3 is TGTGCCAGCAGTCCCGGACTAGGAACCTACAATGAGCAGTTCTTC.

V is TRBV4-1 and J is TRBJ1-2; D not resolved. Germline V CDR1 and CDR2: MGHRA, YSYEKL. Trimming took off 1 base at V and 5 bases at J, with 11 bases between the two ends. The CDR3 extends over 14 amino acids. This CDR3 reads CASSQGTGIYGYTF. CDR3 DNA sequence: TGCGCCAGCAGCCAAGGGACGGGGATTTATGGCTACACCTTC.

The V and J genes are TRBV5-6 and TRBJ1-2; D uncertain. CDR3 length: 13 amino acids. Trimming left V 5 bases short and J 6 bases short, with 14 bases between. Germline values: CDR1 SGHDT, CDR2 YYEEEE. The chain's CDR3 is CASRLGNLDGYTF. The CDR3 DNA reads as TGTGCCAGCAGGCTGGGCAACCTCGATGGCTACACCTTC.